Detailed here is one TCR beta chain. Its antigen is not identified. The sample belongs to a study of T cells in tuberculosis. Study results and limitations: Smaller distances to GMM-specific TCRs suggested their expansion in active tuberculosis.

Some clones are missing from TCRdb's copy, which holds only in-frame ones; the method was immunoSEQ multiplex PCR. The sample contains 20,000 to 25,000 clones, about 92% of which appear only once. Unsorted cryopreserved PBMC were sequenced, averaging about 100,000 T cells per clinical donor. This CDR3 is 14 amino acids long. The V end lost 4 bases, the J end lost 1 base, and 10 bases lay between the germline ends. Germline V gene sequence: CDR1 MNHNS, CDR2 SASEGT. This TCR came from a donor aged 10-29 years with latent tuberculosis or without tuberculosis infection. Some clones in this sample may be carry-over from other donors' samples. The source material was PBMCs. This rearrangement joins TRBV6-1 to TRBJ1-2; perhaps TRBD1 as D (6 bases). CDR3 in amino acids: CASSVDRNNYGYTF. In nucleotides, the CDR3 is TGTGCCAGCAGTGTGGACAGAAATAACTATGGCTACACCTTC.